This entry lists 14 T cell receptor beta chains sequenced from one sample in a study of CD8 T cells in ankylosing spondylitis. MiXCR, applied by TCRdb to the 5' RACE reads, yields one record per CDR3 protein. The table lists roughly 150,000 distinct CDR3 sequences, 30% to 35% of them singletons. The sample consisted of synovial fluid, either unsorted or a sorted T cell fraction (not recorded which). The receptors originated from a male donor with ankylosing spondylitis.

This clonotype was seen a few times. The chain is built from TRBV2 and TRBJ2-2; no reliable D call. Germline CDR1 reads SNHLY; CDR2 reads FYNNEI. V dropped 5 bases and J dropped 0 bases, with 10 bases sitting between them. CDR3 length: 15 amino acids. The CDR3 nucleotides are TGTGCCAGCAGTCTGGCGCCGGCGAACACCGGGGAGCTGTTTTTT. Translation: CASSLAPANTGELFF.

This clonotype was seen more than once but under ten times. The V call is TRBV5-1, the J call TRBJ1-3; 7 nucleotides match TRBD1. V lost 3 bases to trimming and J lost 0 bases; unmatched junction nucleotides: 3. From germline, CDR1 is SGHRS and CDR2 YFSETQ. The CDR3 sequence is 15 residues long. CDR3 sequence: CASSSDRTSGNTIYF. CDR3 in DNA: TGCGCCAGCAGCTCGGACAGGACCTCTGGAAACACCATATATTTT.

This clonotype was detected only a few times. This sequence joins TRBV7-6 and TRBJ2-5; D gene ambiguous. V lost 1 base and J lost 5, with 17 bases in between. CDR1 is SGHVS, CDR2 FNYEAQ, per germline. The CDR3 sequence is 16 residues long. The CDR3 loop is CASSLVKGLGRETQYF. CDR3 bases: TGTGCCAGCAGCTTAGTGAAGGGCCTAGGGCGGGAGACCCAGTACTTC.

This clonotype was observed at least ten times. The chain combines TRBV6-1 with TRBJ2-2, with 7 bases that match TRBD2. Germline CDR1 reads MNHNS; CDR2 reads SASEGT. The CDR3 loop spans 16 amino acids. V lost 6 bases and J lost 5; bases outside the gene matches: 12. Here the CDR3 DNA reads TGTGCCAGCAGGGGGGGGACCGCGCGGAGTACCGGGGAGCTGTTTTTT. Translating it yields CASRGGTARSTGELFF.

This chain connects TRBV13 to TRBJ2-3; D possibly corresponds to TRBD2 (5 bases). CDR1 is PRHDT and CDR2 is FYEKMQ in the germline V gene (reference sequence). The CDR3 is made up of 19 amino acids. Trimming shortened V by 5 bases and J by 2 bases, and 26 bases separated the two germline ends. The CDR3 nucleotides are TGTGCCAGCAGCCCGAGAGGGTTTTTGGGCGGAAGTTACACAGATACGCAGTATTTT. Amino acid sequence: CASSPRGFLGGSYTDTQYF.

The chain couples TRBV24-1 to TRBJ2-3, with no clear D. V lost 1 base, J lost 6 bases, and 7 bases lay in between. CDR3 length: 13 residues. Germline loops: CDR1 KGHDR, CDR2 SFDVKD. The CDR3 region has the DNA TGTGCCACCAGTGATTTAAATCGGGATACGCAGTATTTT. Its protein product is CATSDLNRDTQYF.

This clonotype has ten or more counts. The chain combines TRBV11-2 with TRBJ1-1, with D tentatively TRBD1 (5 bases). The CDR3 totals 13 residues. The V and J ends lost 5 bases and 4 bases respectively, with 11 bases between them. Germline V gene sequence: CDR1 SGHAT, CDR2 FQNNGV. This CDR3 reads CASSAGQITEAFF. DNA for the CDR3: TGTGCCAGCAGCGCCGGACAAATCACTGAAGCTTTCTTT.

V gene TRBV6-1 combines with J gene TRBJ1-1, with TRBD1 matching 7 bases. The trim removed 5 bases at V and 3 bases at J, leaving 6 bases unmatched. The CDR3 spans 14 residues. Germline V gene data show CDR1 as MNHNS and CDR2 as SASEGT. This CDR3 is CASSRQGWYTEAFF. For the CDR3, the DNA is TGTGCCAGCAGTAGACAGGGATGGTACACTGAAGCTTTCTTT.

The chain joins TRBV9 to TRBJ2-3; D gene uncertain. V was clipped by 0 bases and J by 3 bases, with 8 bases between them. From germline, CDR1 is SGDLS and CDR2 YYNGEE. The CDR3 has 14 residues. CDR3 residues: CASSVALPTDTQYF. For the CDR3, the DNA is TGTGCCAGCAGCGTAGCACTACCAACAGATACGCAGTATTTT.

The chain uses TRBV11-3 and TRBJ2-2; D might be TRBD1 or TRBD2, each matching 6 bases. The CDR3 extends over 15 amino acids. V was trimmed by 1 base and J by 5 bases, leaving 11 bases between them. Per germline, CDR1 SGHNT and CDR2 YENEEA. CDR3: CASSLAGAGTGELFF. CDR3 in DNA: TGTGCCAGCAGCTTAGCGGGGGCGGGAACCGGGGAGCTGTTTTTT.

V and J are TRBV12-3 or TRBV12-4 and TRBJ1-1; D uncertain. The CDR3 contains 15 residues. V was pared by 6 bases and J by 1 base, with 15 bases between. The CDR3 sequence: CASRRTIEWNTEAFF. DNA for the CDR3: TGTGCCAGCAGAAGGACTATTGAGTGGAACACTGAAGCTTTCTTT.

The CDR3 DNA follows: TGCGCCAGCAGCCCACAGGGGAAGGGCACTGAAGCTTTCTTT. Its protein is CASSPQGKGTEAFF. This chain uses TRBV5-1 with TRBJ1-1; 7 bases are shared with TRBD1. This CDR3 has 14 residues. Germline CDR1 SGHRS, CDR2 YFSETQ. Trimming took 4 bases from V and 4 from J; bases not matched to a gene: 7.

This clonotype qualifies as medium-sized. The V call is TRBV3-1, the J call TRBJ2-3, with D possibly TRBD2 on 5 matching bases. Looked up from germline, CDR1 is LGHDT and CDR2 is YNNKEL (reference sequence). The CDR3 has 13 amino acids. V lost 4 bases and J lost 2, with 7 bases in between. The CDR3 DNA is TGTGCCAGCAGCCGGAGGTCCACAGATACGCAGTATTTT. This codes for CASSRRSTDTQYF.

This clonotype appeared a few times. The rearrangement links TRBV5-1 to TRBJ2-1; 10 bases map to TRBD1. With V trimmed by 0 bases and J by 0 bases, 6 bases remained unmatched. The CDR3 is 18 amino acids. Germline CDR1 is SGHRS and CDR2 is YFSETQ. In nucleotides, the CDR3 is TGCGCCAGCAGCTTGGGGGACAGGGGCCAGAGCTCCTACAATGAGCAGTTCTTC. This encodes CASSLGDRGQSSYNEQFF. Drawing the rest from reference TRBV5-1 and TRBJ2-1, the complete variable domain is KAGVTQTPRYLIKTRGQQVTLSCSPISGHRSVSWYQQTPGQGLQFLFEYFSETQRNKGNFPGRFSGRQFSNSRSEMNVSTLELGDSALYLCASSLGDRGQSSYNEQFFGPGTRLTVL.